A single sample gave rise to the 23 T cell receptor beta chains below, sequenced in a study of sequential checkpoint blockade in melanoma. Treatment here: randomized to nivolumab then ipilimumab (arm A) or the reverse (arm B). Profiling relied on immunoSEQ multiplex PCR, and the TCRdb table lists in-frame clones only, not all of them. The sample shows 7,000 or so clones, roughly 20% of them seen only once. Source: tumor tissue (inferred from file names), taken from a patient given nivolumab and ipilimumab in sequence. The receptors stem from a human donor with melanoma.

The chain is built from TRBV6-8 and TRBJ1-1; maybe TRBD1 (5 bases). V shed 0 bases and J shed 6 bases, with 11 bases lying between them. CDR1 is MNHGY, CDR2 SAAAGT, per germline. The CDR3 is 14 amino acids. CDR3 sequence: CASSYSRGSAEAFF. In nucleotides, the CDR3 is TGTGCCAGCAGTTACTCGAGGGGAAGTGCTGAAGCTTTCTTT.

The rearrangement links TRBV19 to TRBJ2-5, with TRBD1 matching over 7 bases. The CDR3 sequence is 18 residues long. Germline V CDR1 and CDR2: LNHDA, SQIVND (reference sequence). V trimming: 5 bases; J trimming: 2 bases; junction bases outside the gene matches: 17. In nucleotides, the CDR3 is TGTGCCAGTAGTCGAACCTTTCCCGGACAGGCGAGACAAGAGACCCAGTACTTC. It yields the protein CASSRTFPGQARQETQYF.

This clone was seen at least ten times. The J gene is TRBJ1-6, the V gene TRBV11-3; D unresolved. CDR3 length equals 14 residues. Germline V lookup: CDR1 SGHNT, CDR2 YENEEA. V shed 4 bases and J shed 7 bases, with 11 bases lying between them. The CDR3 protein is CASSSGLLNSPLHF. CDR3 nucleotides: TGTGCCAGCAGCTCCGGACTCCTGAATTCACCCCTCCACTTT.

This clone was counted only a few times. This chain connects TRBV5-1 to TRBJ1-2, with D maybe TRBD1 (6 bases). The CDR3 is 16 residues long. Germline loops: CDR1 SGHRS, CDR2 YFSETQ. V was trimmed by 0 bases and J by 5 bases, leaving 17 bases between them. The CDR3 protein is CASSLAEVDSIYGYTF. In nucleotides, the CDR3 is TGCGCCAGCAGCTTGGCCGAGGTGGACAGCATATATGGCTACACCTTC.

In its sample, this clone was seen many times. An end of the junction does not agree with germline; a read error may underlie this. The chain is built from TRBV23-1 and TRBJ2-2; 7 bases line up with TRBD1. TRBV23-1 is annotated as an ORF whose role is uncertain. The CDR3 extends over 16 amino acids. CDR3 sequence reads: CASSQWQGVLTGELFF. Written as DNA, the CDR3 is TGCGCCAGCAGCCAATGGCAGGGGGTTCTCACCGGGGAGCTGTTTTTT.

Turning to this clone: The CDR3 is cut off 1 residue early in the read; its end comes from the germline J gene. This rearrangement joins TRBV10-3 to TRBJ2-5, with D maybe TRBD2 (5 bases). The germline CDR1 and CDR2 sequences are ENHRY and SYGVKD. This CDR3 has 15 residues. V lost 0 bases and J lost 4, with 12 bases in between. The CDR3 region is CAISESYAGGETQYF. The covered CDR3 bases are TGTGCCATCAGTGAGTCGTATGCGGGTGGAGAGACCCAGTAC.

This clone has only a few counts. The CDR3 nucleotides read TGTGCCAGCAGTTGGGAATGGACAGGGGGCACAGATACGCAGTATTTT. Amino acids: CASSWEWTGGTDTQYF. The rearrangement joins TRBV25-1 to TRBJ2-3; 9 bases are shared with TRBD1. From germline, CDR1 is MGHDK and CDR2 SYGVNS. The CDR3 extends over 16 amino acids. V trimming: 5 bases; J trimming: 1 base; junction bases outside the gene matches: 7.

At least ten counts were recorded for this clone. A junction boundary mismatches the germline segment, possibly from a read error. The chain employs TRBV11-3 and TRBJ1-4, with no clear D. The germline V gene encodes CDR1 SGHNT and CDR2 YENEEA. CDR3 length: 15 amino acids. The CDR3 spells CASSLDQATNEKLFF. The CDR3 DNA reads TGTGCCAGCAGCCTAGACCAAGCAACTAATGAAAAACTGTTTTTT. Full variable domain (rest looked up from reference TRBV11-3 and TRBJ1-4): EAGVVQSPRYKIIEKKQPVAFWCNPISGHNTLYWYLQNLGQGPELLIRYENEEAVDDSQLPKDRFSAERLKGVDSTLKIQPAELGDSAVYLCASSLDQATNEKLFFGSGTQLSVL.

The DNA of the CDR3 is TGCGCCAGCAGCCAGACCGGGACTTCTAACACAGATACGCAGTATTTT. Protein: CASSQTGTSNTDTQYF. V is TRBV5-1 and J is TRBJ2-3, with D perhaps matching TRBD2 (6 bases). Germline CDR1 SGHRS, CDR2 YFSETQ. V lost 4 bases and J lost 2, with 17 bases in between. The CDR3 covers 16 residues.

This clone was counted between two and nine times. The chain couples TRBV29-1 to TRBJ2-7; D might be TRBD2 (6 bases). Per the germline V gene, CDR1 is SQVTM and CDR2 is ANQGSEA. CDR3 length: 13 amino acids. Trimming took off 6 bases at V and 0 bases at J, with 12 bases between the two ends. The CDR3 protein is CSVRDGSSYEQYF. In DNA form, the CDR3 reads TGCAGCGTCCGGGACGGGAGCTCCTACGAGCAGTACTTC.

The chain uses TRBV12-5 and TRBJ2-7, with D tentatively TRBD1 (5 bases). V shed 1 base and J shed 1 base, with 8 bases lying between them. Germline V gene sequence: CDR1 LGHNT, CDR2 FRNRAP. The CDR3 consists of 14 residues. The CDR3 here is CASGLGQNSYEQYF. The CDR3 region has the DNA TGTGCTAGTGGTTTGGGACAGAATTCCTACGAGCAGTACTTC.

This clone was seen more than once but under ten times. This rearrangement joins TRBV6-8 to TRBJ2-2; 7 bases map to TRBD2. This CDR3 has 15 residues. The V gene's germline CDR1 is MNHGY and CDR2 SAAAGT. J lost 5 bases, V lost 10 bases, and 13 bases had no gene match. The CDR3 sequence: CATRWEGGATGELFF. The CDR3 bases are TGTGCCACCAGGTGGGAGGGAGGAGCGACCGGGGAGCTGTTTTTT.

This clone was detected only a few times. The chain recombines TRBV18 with TRBJ1-1; D unresolved. Germline V gene lookup returns CDR1 KGHSH and CDR2 LQKENI. The CDR3 sequence is 15 residues long. The V and J ends lost 3 bases and 0 bases respectively, with 11 bases between them. The CDR3 region is CASSPSVWMNTEAFF. The DNA of the CDR3 is TGTGCCAGCTCACCCAGCGTCTGGATGAACACTGAAGCTTTCTTT.

This rearrangement joins TRBV9 to TRBJ2-5, with D perhaps given as TRBD1 or TRBD2 (5 bases each). Germline V gene data show CDR1 as SGDLS and CDR2 as YYNGEE. The CDR3 loop spans 15 amino acids. Trimming removed 0 bases from V and 2 bases from J, with 11 bases in between. The CDR3 here is CASSVVGAVQETQYF. CDR3 in DNA: TGTGCCAGCAGCGTAGTCGGGGCAGTTCAAGAGACCCAGTACTTC.

This clone is labeled as large (0.1 to 1%). The chain uses TRBV11-3 and TRBJ1-4; D call uncertain. Germline V gene sequence: CDR1 SGHNT, CDR2 YENEEA. Trimming shortened V by 3 bases and J by 4 bases, and 12 bases separated the two germline ends. This CDR3 is built from 15 residues. The CDR3 reads CASSFRTVDNEKLFF. CDR3 nucleotide sequence: TGTGCCAGCAGCTTCCGGACCGTAGATAATGAAAAACTGTTTTTT. The whole variable domain, filled in from reference TRBV11-3 and TRBJ1-4, reads EAGVVQSPRYKIIEKKQPVAFWCNPISGHNTLYWYLQNLGQGPELLIRYENEEAVDDSQLPKDRFSAERLKGVDSTLKIQPAELGDSAVYLCASSFRTVDNEKLFFGSGTQLSVL.

The table lists this clone with a few counts. The V gene is TRBV11-3, the J gene TRBJ2-3, with D possibly TRBD1 on 5 matching bases. This CDR3 comprises 14 residues. V lost 2 bases and J 5 bases, leaving 11 bases between the germline ends. Germline assignment: CDR1 SGHNT and CDR2 YENEEA. The CDR3, as DNA: TGTGCCAGCAGCTTATTAGGGGCAGGAGATACGCAGTATTTT. As protein: CASSLLGAGDTQYF.

The V and J genes are TRBV18 and TRBJ1-1, with D perhaps matching TRBD1 (6 bases). This CDR3 has 13 residues. CDR1 is KGHSH and CDR2 is LQKENI in the germline V gene. Trimming left V 1 base short and J 5 bases short, with 8 bases between. CDR3 sequence reads: CASSPQGVTEAFF. CDR3 nucleotide sequence: TGTGCCAGCTCACCACAGGGGGTGACTGAAGCTTTCTTT.

This clone was seen only a few times. The chain carries TRBV7-5 and TRBJ2-3; the D segment call TRBD2 is taken from the table without a DNA check. TRBV7-5 is labeled a pseudogene. CDR3 size: 15 residues. DNA of the CDR3: TGTGCCAGCAGCTCCCTAGCGGGGGGGCAATTGGAGCAGTATTTT. The encoded protein is CASSSLAGGQLEQYF.

This clone is judged medium-sized (0.01 to 0.1%). J is TRBJ1-5 and V is TRBV6-8; TRBD1 might be the D (6 bases). CDR1 MNHGY and CDR2 SAAAGT come from the germline V gene. The CDR3 runs to 14 residues. Deletions cut 5 bases from V and 7 bases from J, with 15 bases between. CDR3 in amino acids: CASSQQGGEQPQHF. The CDR3 bases are TGTGCCAGCAGTCAACAGGGAGGGGAACAGCCCCAGCATTTT.

Within the sample, this clone is medium-sized (0.01 to 0.1%). V is TRBV6-8 and J is TRBJ2-1; TRBD1 is a possible D gene (7 bases). V lost 6 bases to trimming and J lost 6 bases, with 15 bases between them. CDR1 and CDR2 from the germline V gene are MNHGY and SAAAGT. This CDR3 is 14 amino acids long. CDR3 DNA sequence: TGTGCCAGCAGCCCCAGGGGGGCGGGCAATGAGCAGTTCTTC. It yields the protein CASSPRGAGNEQFF.

V gene TRBV5-1 combines with J gene TRBJ1-1; the D is unclear. V lost 4 bases, J lost 0 bases, and 16 bases lay in between. The CDR3 has 16 residues. Germline assignment: CDR1 SGHRS and CDR2 YFSETQ. The CDR3 protein is CASSPGVLGMNTEAFF. The CDR3 DNA reads TGCGCCAGCAGCCCTGGGGTGCTAGGGATGAACACTGAAGCTTTCTTT. The full variable domain, with the rest looked up from reference TRBV5-1 and TRBJ1-1, is KAGVTQTPRYLIKTRGQQVTLSCSPISGHRSVSWYQQTPGQGLQFLFEYFSETQRNKGNFPGRFSGRQFSNSRSEMNVSTLELGDSALYLCASSPGVLGMNTEAFFGQGTRLTVV.

This clone was recorded a few times. CDR3 sequence: CASSVGLAGVYEQFF. Here the CDR3 DNA reads TGTGCCAGCAGCGTAGGGCTAGCGGGGGTCTATGAGCAGTTCTTC. The rearrangement links TRBV9 to TRBJ2-1; TRBD2 aligns across 10 bases. This CDR3 has 15 amino acids. V shed 0 bases, J shed 8 bases, and the junction held 5 bases outside the gene matches. The V gene's germline CDR1 is SGDLS and CDR2 YYNGEE.

This clone came up many times. This sequence joins TRBV11-1 and TRBJ1-2; 8 positions match TRBD1. V was clipped by 5 bases and J by 5 bases; unmatched bases: 7. The CDR3 runs to 14 residues. Per the germline V gene, CDR1 is SGHAT and CDR2 is FQDESV (reference sequence). In nucleotides, the CDR3 is TGTGCCAGCAGCACCCGGGACAGGCCTTATGGCTACACCTTC. It is translated as CASSTRDRPYGYTF.